Following are 5 T cell receptor beta chains from one sample sequenced in a study of neurological immune-mediated disorders. TCRdb recomputed calls from the 5' RACE reads with MiXCR, one row per CDR3 protein. The table records 35,000 to 45,000 distinct CDR3 sequences, roughly an eighth of them present only once. Sequencing input: PBMCs. Receptor source: a woman aged 45-65 years with HTLV-1-associated myelopathy (HAM/TSP).

Notes on this clonotype: Mismatch with germline at one junction end may stem from a read error. The chain uses TRBV7-2 and TRBJ1-2; D not certain. CDR3 length: 15 amino acids. The V gene's germline CDR1 is SGHTA and CDR2 FQGNSA. The CDR3 loop reads CASSLPKGGNYGYTF. DNA of the CDR3: TGTGCCAGCAGCTTACCGAAGGGAGGGAACTATGGCTACACATTC.

In this sample, this clonotype turned up many times. J is TRBJ1-1 and V is TRBV29-1; 9 bases fit TRBD1. Germline V gives CDR1 SQVTM, CDR2 ANQGSEA. The CDR3 sequence is 14 residues long. After removal of 6 bases from V and 1 base from J, the junction contained 6 bases not matched to a gene. The CDR3 region is CSVDRGGGNTEAFF. The CDR3, as DNA: TGCAGCGTCGACAGGGGGGGGGGGAACACTGAAGCTTTCTTT.

Of note for this clonotype: This may be a read error, as it is one base from a much larger clone. This chain joins TRBV5-1 and TRBJ2-2, with TRBD1 matching over 9 bases. The germline CDR1 and CDR2 sequences are SGHRS and YFSETQ. This CDR3 is built from 17 residues. V lost 0 bases and J lost 5; bases outside the gene matches: 8. The CDR3 region has the DNA TGCGCCAGCAGCTTGGGGGCCCACGGGACAGGGACCGGGGAGCTGTTTTTT. Its protein product is CASSLGAHGTGTGELFF.

The sample holds many counts of this clonotype. CDR3 sequence reads: CASSASSGRTDTQYF. The CDR3 DNA is TGTGCCAGCAGCGCGTCTAGCGGCCGCACAGATACGCAGTATTTT. The chain combines TRBV5-6 with TRBJ2-3, with 7 nucleotides matching TRBD2. Losses at the gene ends were 4 bases for V and 1 base for J; bases not matched to a gene: 6. Germline loops: CDR1 SGHDT, CDR2 YYEEEE. CDR3 length: 15 residues.

Ten or more counts support this clonotype. The chain couples TRBV9 to TRBJ1-4; 9 positions match TRBD1. This CDR3 has 17 amino acids. The V gene end was trimmed by 4 bases and the J gene end by 0 bases; junction bases not matched to a gene: 7. Germline-derived CDR1 and CDR2 are SGDLS and YYNGEE. The CDR3 loop reads CASSRDRAPATNEKLFF. For the CDR3, the DNA is TGTGCCAGCAGCCGGGACAGGGCCCCTGCAACTAATGAAAAACTGTTTTTT.